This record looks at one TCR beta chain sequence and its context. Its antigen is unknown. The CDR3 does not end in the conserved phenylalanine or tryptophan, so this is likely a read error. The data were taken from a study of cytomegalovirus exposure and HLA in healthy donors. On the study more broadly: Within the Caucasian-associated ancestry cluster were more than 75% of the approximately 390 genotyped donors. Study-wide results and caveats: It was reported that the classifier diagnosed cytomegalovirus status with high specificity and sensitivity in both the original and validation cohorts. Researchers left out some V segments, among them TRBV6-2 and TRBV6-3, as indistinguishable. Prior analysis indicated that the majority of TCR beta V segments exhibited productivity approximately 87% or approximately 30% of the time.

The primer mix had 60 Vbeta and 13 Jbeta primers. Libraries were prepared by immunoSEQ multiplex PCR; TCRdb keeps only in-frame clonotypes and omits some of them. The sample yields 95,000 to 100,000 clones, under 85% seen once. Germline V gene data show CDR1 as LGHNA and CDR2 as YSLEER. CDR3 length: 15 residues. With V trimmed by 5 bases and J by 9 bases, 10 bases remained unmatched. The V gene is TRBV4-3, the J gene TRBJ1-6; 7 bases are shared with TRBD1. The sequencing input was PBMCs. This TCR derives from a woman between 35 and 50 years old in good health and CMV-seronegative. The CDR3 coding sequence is TGCGCCAGCAGCATATTCGAGGGGGCGAGTTCACCCCTCCACCTT. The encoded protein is CASSIFEGASSPLHL.